In this sample, the clone carrying this T cell receptor beta chain turned up many times. As yet, its antigen is unknown. Library preparation (for TCRbeta) was performed with unique molecular identifiers. One entry per CDR3 protein results from TCRdb running MiXCR on the PCR reads. The sample lists over 200,000 distinct CDR3 sequences, approximately 10% occurring once. This entry comes from a study of T-cell reconstitution after alpha-beta-depleted transplantation in children. Study conclusions and caveats: About two months after transplant, alpha-beta T cells reportedly came from several hundred expanded graft clones.

CDR1 is DFQATT and CDR2 is SNEGSKA in the germline V gene (reference sequence). The CDR3 is 15 residues long. The ends lost 5 bases at V and 1 base at J; junction bases unmatched: 8. V is TRBV20-1 and J is TRBJ2-1; 7 bases match TRBD2. Source: PBMCs, taken before TCRalphabeta/CD19-depleted stem cell transplant. The TCR originated in a child less than two years old with acute myeloid leukemia, due to receive a stem cell transplant. CDR3 residues: CSAGRREWSYNEQFF. In DNA, the CDR3 is TGCAGTGCTGGTCGGCGGGAGTGGTCCTACAATGAGCAGTTCTTC.